This T cell receptor (beta chain) comes out of a study of cytomegalovirus exposure and HLA in healthy donors. As concerns this clone: The antigen remains undetermined.

Findings and limits, study-wide: Later, TCR association rates were found to vary by HLA locus, highest for DRB1 and lowest for HLA-C. It was taken for granted in presence/absence analyses that sequencing depth across donors was roughly uniform. There were reportedly fewer N-insertions in an Asian-associated ancestry cluster than the approximately 600-donor mean, in a later analysis. The classifier reportedly diagnosed cytomegalovirus status with high sensitivity and specificity.

CDR1 and CDR2 from the germline V gene are SEHNR and FQNEAQ (reference sequence). Trimming at V came to 5 bases and at J to 3 bases, leaving 4 bases not matched to a gene. The CDR3 runs 14 residues. PCR primers comprised 60 Vbeta and 13 Jbeta primers. Profiled with immunoSEQ multiplex PCR; TCRdb holds only in-frame clones, not every one. The sample yields 250,000 to 350,000 clones, under 90% seen once. Material for sequencing was PBMCs. The TCR was taken from a girl aged 2-10 years in good health and CMV-seronegative. The V and J genes are TRBV7-9 and TRBJ2-7, with TRBD1 matching over 10 bases. This CDR3 is CASSVTGGGYEQYF. The CDR3 bases are TGTGCCAGCAGCGTGACAGGGGGCGGCTACGAGCAGTACTTC.